The clone carrying this T cell receptor beta chain was seen ten or more times. The record originates from a study of CD8 T cells in ankylosing spondylitis. TCRdb redid the calling of the 5' RACE reads with MiXCR, one entry per CDR3 protein. The sample includes about 300,000 distinct CDR3 sequences, around a tenth of them seen just once. The CDR3 spans 13 residues. Trimming removed 6 bases at V and 0 bases at J, with 6 bases between. The sample was blood, either unsorted or a sorted T cell fraction (not recorded which). This sequence originates from a female donor with ankylosing spondylitis or in good health (not recorded which). This chain connects TRBV12-3 or TRBV12-4 to TRBJ1-5, with D unclear. The CDR3 DNA reads TGTGCCAGCAGCTTTTATAGCAATCAGCCCCAGCATTTT. Amino acids: CASSFYSNQPQHF.